A selection of T cell receptor beta chains follows, all from one sample in a study of identical twins. TCRdb re-analysed the 5' RACE reads in MiXCR, keeping a single row per CDR3 protein. The sample holds 450,000 to 650,000 distinct CDR3 sequences; 9% to 10% are singletons and the top ten take approximately 3.2%. A further study also used this sample, focusing on yellow fever vaccine responses in identical twins.

The sample comprised PBMCs. Every receptor here comes from a woman under 30 in good health. The CDR3 runs from the conserved cysteine through the conserved F or W. Fields, in order: J gene, clone size, V gene, D gene, CDR3 DNA, CDR3 protein. The D gene is left open where the match is weak. Clone size appears in some rows only: once, few, many, or a class for an expanded clone.

j_call: TRBJ2-7
clone_size: few
v_call: TRBV7-2
d_call: -
cdr3_nt: TGTGCCAGCAGCTTACCGGGAGTCTCCGAGCAGTACTTC
cdr3_aa: CASSLPGVSEQYF

j_call: TRBJ2-1
clone_size: -
v_call: TRBV6-2/TRBV6-3
d_call: TRBD2
cdr3_nt: TGTGCCAGCAGCCCCGGCAGCTCAAGGGGACGGACTAGCGGGAGGGCCTACAATGAGCAGTTCTTC
cdr3_aa: CASSPGSSRGRTSGRAYNEQFF

j_call: TRBJ2-3
clone_size: -
v_call: TRBV2
d_call: -
cdr3_nt: TGTGCCACCCAACCCGGGTTAACGTTCACAGATACGCAGTATTTT
cdr3_aa: CATQPGLTFTDTQYF

j_call: TRBJ2-5
clone_size: many
v_call: TRBV7-8
d_call: -
cdr3_nt: TGTGCCAGCAGCTTAACACACCTCCAAGAGACCCAGTACTTC
cdr3_aa: CASSLTHLQETQYF

j_call: TRBJ2-7
clone_size: many
v_call: TRBV6-1
d_call: TRBD2
cdr3_nt: TGTGCCAGCAGCCCTCGGACTAGCGGGATCACCTACGAGCAGTACTTC
cdr3_aa: CASSPRTSGITYEQYF

j_call: TRBJ2-7
clone_size: -
v_call: TRBV11-1
d_call: -
cdr3_nt: TGTGCCAGCAGCTTAATCACTACTGGGACCTACGAGCAGTACTTC
cdr3_aa: CASSLITTGTYEQYF

j_call: TRBJ2-5
clone_size: few
v_call: TRBV28
d_call: TRBD2
cdr3_nt: TGTGCCAGCAGCCTGACTAGCAGAGAGACCCAGTACTTC
cdr3_aa: CASSLTSRETQYF

j_call: TRBJ1-1
clone_size: few
v_call: TRBV9
d_call: TRBD1
cdr3_nt: TGTGCCAGCACCATGGGACAGGAGAACACTGAAGCTTTCTTT
cdr3_aa: CASTMGQENTEAFF

j_call: TRBJ1-4
clone_size: many
v_call: TRBV7-2
d_call: TRBD1
cdr3_nt: TGTGCCAGCAGCATAACAGGGGCTGAAAAACTGTTTTTT
cdr3_aa: CASSITGAEKLFF

j_call: TRBJ2-3
clone_size: many
v_call: TRBV27
d_call: TRBD1
cdr3_nt: TGTGCCAGCAGTCCGGGGACAGATAGCACAGATACGCAGTATTTT
cdr3_aa: CASSPGTDSTDTQYF

j_call: TRBJ2-3
clone_size: -
v_call: TRBV20-1
d_call: TRBD2
cdr3_nt: TGCGGTGCTAGAGATCCACTAGCGGGGCACACAGATACGCAGTATTTT
cdr3_aa: CGARDPLAGHTDTQYF

j_call: TRBJ1-1
clone_size: -
v_call: TRBV25-1
d_call: -
cdr3_nt: TGTGCCAGCAGTGAATCCTTTAGTGAAGCTTTCTTT
cdr3_aa: CASSESFSEAFF

j_call: TRBJ2-7
clone_size: few
v_call: TRBV11-2
d_call: -
cdr3_nt: TGTGCCAGCAGCTCCTATGCGGGGACGAGCTCCTACGAGCAGTACTTC
cdr3_aa: CASSSYAGTSSYEQYF

j_call: TRBJ2-1
clone_size: few
v_call: TRBV4-3
d_call: -
cdr3_nt: TGCGCCAGCAGCCAGTCAGGGATAATTTACAATGAGCAGTTCTTC
cdr3_aa: CASSQSGIIYNEQFF

j_call: TRBJ2-1
clone_size: few
v_call: TRBV12-3/TRBV12-4
d_call: TRBD1
cdr3_nt: TGTGCCAGCAGGCCAAAGACAGGGGGATCCAATGAGCAGTTCTTC
cdr3_aa: CASRPKTGGSNEQFF

j_call: TRBJ2-5
clone_size: few
v_call: TRBV29-1
d_call: TRBD2
cdr3_nt: TGCAGCGGTGCTAGCGGGAGTTTCGGAGAGACCCAGTACTTC
cdr3_aa: CSGASGSFGETQYF

j_call: TRBJ1-6
clone_size: -
v_call: TRBV7-2
d_call: -
cdr3_nt: TGTGCCAGCAGCTCCCGGACGGGGGACGGTAATTCACCCCTCCACTTT
cdr3_aa: CASSSRTGDGNSPLHF

j_call: TRBJ2-7
clone_size: many
v_call: TRBV13
d_call: -
cdr3_nt: TGTGCCAGCAGCTTTTACCCGGGAGTTACCCTGGGGGAGCAGTACTTC
cdr3_aa: CASSFYPGVTLGEQYF

j_call: TRBJ2-1
clone_size: few
v_call: TRBV30
d_call: -
cdr3_nt: TGTGCCTGGAGTGTACGTCGCGTCAATGAGCAGTTCTTC
cdr3_aa: CAWSVRRVNEQFF

j_call: TRBJ2-3
clone_size: few
v_call: TRBV7-3
d_call: TRBD2
cdr3_nt: TGTGCCAGCAGCTTAGTTGGGACGGGGGGAACCACAGATACGCAGTATTTT
cdr3_aa: CASSLVGTGGTTDTQYF

j_call: TRBJ2-7
clone_size: many
v_call: TRBV28
d_call: -
cdr3_nt: TGTGCCAGCAGTCGGACCCAGATATTCTACGAGCAGTACTTC
cdr3_aa: CASSRTQIFYEQYF

j_call: TRBJ1-2
clone_size: many
v_call: TRBV28
d_call: -
cdr3_nt: TGTGCCAGCCGCCCAGGGAGCTATGGCTACACCTTC
cdr3_aa: CASRPGSYGYTF

j_call: TRBJ1-1
clone_size: many
v_call: TRBV4-2
d_call: TRBD1
cdr3_nt: TGTGCCAGCAGCCCTCCCCTGGGACAGTCGAACACTGAAGCTTTCTTT
cdr3_aa: CASSPPLGQSNTEAFF

j_call: TRBJ2-3
clone_size: many
v_call: TRBV3-1
d_call: -
cdr3_nt: TGTGCCAGCAGCCATACGTCCTCTAGTACGCAGTATTTT
cdr3_aa: CASSHTSSSTQYF

j_call: TRBJ2-1
clone_size: many
v_call: TRBV20-1
d_call: -
cdr3_nt: TGCAGTGCGGCCCAGGGGAACAATGAGCAGTTCTTC
cdr3_aa: CSAAQGNNEQFF

j_call: TRBJ2-6
clone_size: -
v_call: TRBV7-3
d_call: TRBD1
cdr3_nt: TGTGCCAGCAGTCCAACAGGGGTGAACTCTGGGGCCAACGTCCTGACTTTC
cdr3_aa: CASSPTGVNSGANVLTF

j_call: TRBJ2-3
clone_size: -
v_call: TRBV2
d_call: -
cdr3_nt: TGTGCCAGCACTTCCCGAGGTGCGACTAGCACAGATACGCAGTATTTT
cdr3_aa: CASTSRGATSTDTQYF

j_call: TRBJ2-3
clone_size: many
v_call: TRBV29-1
d_call: -
cdr3_nt: TGCAGCGTTGCAAAAGGGGCCGATACGCAGTATTTT
cdr3_aa: CSVAKGADTQYF

j_call: TRBJ2-7
clone_size: -
v_call: TRBV6-1
d_call: -
cdr3_nt: TGTGCCAGCAAAGAAAGCGCCTCCTACGAGCAGTACTTC
cdr3_aa: CASKESASYEQYF

j_call: TRBJ1-1
clone_size: -
v_call: TRBV20-1
d_call: -
cdr3_nt: TGCAGTGCTAGAGGACACACTAGCACTGAAGCTTTCTTT
cdr3_aa: CSARGHTSTEAFF

j_call: TRBJ1-6
clone_size: many
v_call: TRBV12-3/TRBV12-4
d_call: -
cdr3_nt: TGTGCCAGCTCAACGGCGACGTATTCACCCCTCCACTTT
cdr3_aa: CASSTATYSPLHF

j_call: TRBJ1-1
clone_size: medium-sized
v_call: TRBV29-1
d_call: -
cdr3_nt: TGCAGCGTTAAGAACACTGAAGCTTTCTTT
cdr3_aa: CSVKNTEAFF

j_call: TRBJ2-1
clone_size: many
v_call: TRBV6-1
d_call: -
cdr3_nt: TGTGCCAGCAGCCGACAGTCGGGAATGGGCAATGAGCAGTTCTTC
cdr3_aa: CASSRQSGMGNEQFF

j_call: TRBJ2-3
clone_size: -
v_call: TRBV7-6
d_call: -
cdr3_nt: TGTGCCAGCAGCTTAGGGGCCGGGCCCTCTAGCACAGATACGCAGTATTTT
cdr3_aa: CASSLGAGPSSTDTQYF

j_call: TRBJ2-1
clone_size: few
v_call: TRBV20-1
d_call: TRBD2
cdr3_nt: TGCAGTGCCGAGGGGACTAGCGGGACCTACAATGAGCAGTTCTTC
cdr3_aa: CSAEGTSGTYNEQFF

j_call: TRBJ2-5
clone_size: -
v_call: TRBV3-1
d_call: -
cdr3_nt: TGTGCCAGCAGCCAATTTGCGGTGAAAGAGACCCAGTACTTC
cdr3_aa: CASSQFAVKETQYF

j_call: TRBJ2-5
clone_size: -
v_call: TRBV20-1
d_call: -
cdr3_nt: TGCAGTGCGCTCCCGTATTACTTC
cdr3_aa: CSALPYYF

j_call: TRBJ2-5
clone_size: many
v_call: TRBV12-3/TRBV12-4
d_call: TRBD2
cdr3_nt: TGTGCCAGCAGTTCCGGGACTAGCGCGGAGACCCAGTACTTC
cdr3_aa: CASSSGTSAETQYF

j_call: TRBJ2-3
clone_size: many
v_call: TRBV12-3/TRBV12-4
d_call: TRBD2
cdr3_nt: TGTGCCAGCAGTTTAGAGCTGCGGGGGGGCCTGGATACGCAGTATTTT
cdr3_aa: CASSLELRGGLDTQYF

j_call: TRBJ2-7
clone_size: -
v_call: TRBV2
d_call: -
cdr3_nt: TGTGCCAGCAGCGGGGTGGCCCTAGACGGCGAGCAGTACTTC
cdr3_aa: CASSGVALDGEQYF

j_call: TRBJ1-1
clone_size: -
v_call: TRBV11-1
d_call: TRBD1
cdr3_nt: TGTGCCAGCAGCGAGCCGGGACAGGGGCTTCATGGGAACACTGAAGCTTTCTTT
cdr3_aa: CASSEPGQGLHGNTEAFF

j_call: TRBJ2-4
clone_size: few
v_call: TRBV20-1
d_call: -
cdr3_nt: TGCAGTGCTGAGGGGGAGGCGGAAAACATTCAGTACTTC
cdr3_aa: CSAEGEAENIQYF

j_call: TRBJ2-1
clone_size: -
v_call: TRBV12-3/TRBV12-4
d_call: -
cdr3_nt: TGTGCCAGCTGTTTTCCCCGATTTGACGGAAACTCCTACAATGAGCAGTTCTTC
cdr3_aa: CASCFPRFDGNSYNEQFF

j_call: TRBJ2-7
clone_size: -
v_call: TRBV5-1
d_call: -
cdr3_nt: TGCGCCAGCAGCTCGGGGTGGGGCAACTACGAGCAGTACTTC
cdr3_aa: CASSSGWGNYEQYF

j_call: TRBJ2-7
clone_size: few
v_call: TRBV13
d_call: -
cdr3_nt: TGTGCCAGCAGCTTATGTGGACGGGTCCCCTGCGAGCAGTACTTC
cdr3_aa: CASSLCGRVPCEQYF

j_call: TRBJ2-3
clone_size: -
v_call: TRBV12-3/TRBV12-4
d_call: -
cdr3_nt: TGTGCCAGCAGTTTAAGTAAGGGGGGCACAGATACGCAGTATTTT
cdr3_aa: CASSLSKGGTDTQYF

j_call: TRBJ2-7
clone_size: many
v_call: TRBV28
d_call: -
cdr3_nt: TGTGCCAGTTTTAAAGCCGGGACATCTCCCTACGAGCAGTACTTC
cdr3_aa: CASFKAGTSPYEQYF

j_call: TRBJ2-1
clone_size: many
v_call: TRBV29-1
d_call: -
cdr3_nt: TGCAGCGTTGAAACCCTAGCGACGTACAATGAGCAGTTCTTC
cdr3_aa: CSVETLATYNEQFF

j_call: TRBJ2-7
clone_size: many
v_call: TRBV5-1
d_call: TRBD2
cdr3_nt: TGCGCCAGCAGCTTGGGACTAGCGGGAGGGTTTAAGGCCTACGAGCAGTACTTC
cdr3_aa: CASSLGLAGGFKAYEQYF

j_call: TRBJ2-7
clone_size: -
v_call: TRBV5-1
d_call: -
cdr3_nt: TGCGCCAGCAGCCCCCTCCCAAGCCAAGGGTCCTACGAGCAGTACTTC
cdr3_aa: CASSPLPSQGSYEQYF

j_call: TRBJ2-3
clone_size: few
v_call: TRBV9
d_call: TRBD2
cdr3_nt: TGTGCCAGCAGCGTAGCCGATAGCGGGGGGTCAAGAGATACGCAGTATTTT
cdr3_aa: CASSVADSGGSRDTQYF

j_call: TRBJ1-1
clone_size: -
v_call: TRBV5-6
d_call: -
cdr3_nt: TGTGCCAGCAGCCCGGGGCGGTATTCCAACACTGAAGCTTTCTTT
cdr3_aa: CASSPGRYSNTEAFF

j_call: TRBJ2-4
clone_size: many
v_call: TRBV12-3/TRBV12-4
d_call: -
cdr3_nt: TGTGCCAGCAGTTTAGTAGGGGACACGCTAGCCAAAAACATTCAGTACTTC
cdr3_aa: CASSLVGDTLAKNIQYF

j_call: TRBJ1-5
clone_size: few
v_call: TRBV20-1
d_call: -
cdr3_nt: TGCGGGGTTCGGGGGAGTGGGCAGCCCCAGCATTTT
cdr3_aa: CGVRGSGQPQHF

j_call: TRBJ2-1
clone_size: -
v_call: TRBV28
d_call: -
cdr3_nt: TGTGCCAGCAGTTTGACCGGCCACCCCTACAATGAGCAGTTCTTC
cdr3_aa: CASSLTGHPYNEQFF

j_call: TRBJ2-7
clone_size: many
v_call: TRBV5-1
d_call: -
cdr3_nt: TGCGCCAGCAGCCTAGACGGACCCTACGAGCAGTACTTC
cdr3_aa: CASSLDGPYEQYF

j_call: TRBJ2-7
clone_size: -
v_call: TRBV27
d_call: -
cdr3_nt: TGTGCCAGCAGTAAAGGACAGTTCTACGAGCAGTACTTC
cdr3_aa: CASSKGQFYEQYF

j_call: TRBJ1-5
clone_size: few
v_call: TRBV19
d_call: -
cdr3_nt: TGTGCCAGTAGTACCCGGGACGATGTCAATCAGCCCCAGCATTTT
cdr3_aa: CASSTRDDVNQPQHF

j_call: TRBJ2-1
clone_size: -
v_call: TRBV7-9
d_call: TRBD2
cdr3_nt: TGTGCCAGCACCTCCTTCTTTACTAGCGGGAGGGCCACTGAGCAGTTCTTC
cdr3_aa: CASTSFFTSGRATEQFF

j_call: TRBJ2-7
clone_size: many
v_call: TRBV20-1
d_call: -
cdr3_nt: TGCAGTGCTAGAGATCTGAAAAACCTGTACTTC
cdr3_aa: CSARDLKNLYF